The 15 T cell receptor beta chains reported below all come from one sample, sequenced in a study of T cells in Graves' hyperthyroidism and ophthalmopathy. RNA transcripts were the template for amplifying TCR beta CDR3 regions. The HTBI set primed first-round TCR CDR3 RT-PCR. TCRdb reprocessed the multiplex PCR reads via MiXCR and lists one record per CDR3 protein. The table includes 500,000 to 750,000 distinct CDR3 sequences, approximately 44% detected once. The source material was peripheral blood or thyroid tissue (not recorded which). These receptors were taken from a young woman with Graves' hyperthyroidism.

This chain uses TRBV4-3 with TRBJ1-1, with 7 nucleotides matching TRBD1. From germline, CDR1 is LGHNA and CDR2 YSLEER. CDR3 length: 17 amino acids. Trimming took 0 bases from V and 1 from J; bases not matched to a gene: 8. This CDR3 reads CASSQDWGGGANTEAFF. DNA for the CDR3: TGCGCCAGCAGCCAAGATTGGGGAGGGGGCGCGAACACTGAAGCTTTCTTT.

Details on this clonotype: Since no conserved phenylalanine or tryptophan closes the CDR3, a read error is the likely cause. The chain couples TRBV7-9 to TRBJ2-5, with D perhaps matching TRBD1 or TRBD2 (5 bases each). In germline, CDR1 is SEHNR, CDR2 FQNEAQ (reference sequence). The CDR3 is made up of 13 amino acids. V was cut by 5 bases and J by 2 bases, with 9 bases left in between. CDR3 nucleotide sequence: TGTGCCAGCAGCCCGGGACGGCAAGAGACCCAGTACCTC. Residues: CASSPGRQETQYL.

This chain links TRBV29-1 with TRBJ1-4, with D hard to call. Trimming took off 7 bases at V and 1 base at J, with 7 bases between the two ends. Germline V CDR1 and CDR2: SQVTM, ANQGSEA. The CDR3 has 12 residues. The CDR3 sequence is CSAGETNEKLFF. Here the CDR3 DNA reads TGCAGCGCTGGGGAAACTAATGAAAAACTGTTTTTT.

This clonotype was seen just once. A much larger clone is a single base away; this may be a read error. V usage is TRBV28 and J usage is TRBJ2-5; 7 bases match TRBD1. The germline CDR1 and CDR2 sequences are MDHEN and SYDVKM. The CDR3 is made up of 15 amino acids. Losses at the gene ends were 5 bases for V and 5 bases for J; bases not matched to a gene: 11. The CDR3 bases are TGTGCCAGCAGTCCACGGATAGGGGGCCGGGAGACCCAGTACTTC. It specifies CASSPRIGGRETQYF.

This chain connects TRBV30 to TRBJ2-7; D tentatively fits TRBD1 or TRBD2 (5 bases each). V shed 2 bases and J shed 7 bases, with 12 bases lying between them. This CDR3 contains 12 residues. Germline V gives CDR1 GTSNPN, CDR2 SVGIG (reference sequence). CDR3 nucleotide sequence: TGTGCCTGGAGTCCCCGGGGCTGGGAGCAGTACTTC. Translating gives CAWSPRGWEQYF.

V usage is TRBV24-1 and J usage is TRBJ2-7; 10 bases agree with TRBD1. V lost 4 bases and J lost 6; bases outside the gene matches: 5. The CDR3 is 14 amino acids. CDR1 is KGHDR and CDR2 is SFDVKD in the germline V gene. CDR3 bases: TGTGCCACCAGTGACCCACGGACAGGGGGCGAGCAGTACTTC. Its protein product is CATSDPRTGGEQYF.

The chain uses TRBV15 and TRBJ2-6; 11 nucleotides match TRBD1. Losses at the gene ends were 10 bases for V and 4 bases for J; bases not matched to a gene: 15. Germline V gene sequence: CDR1 LNHNV, CDR2 YYDKDF (reference sequence). The CDR3 has 18 residues. The CDR3 protein is CASSPAGTGGSGANVLTF. In DNA, the CDR3 is TGTGCCAGCAGTCCCGCCGGGACAGGGGGTTCCGGGGCCAACGTCCTGACTTTC.

At least ten counts were recorded for this clonotype. The chain recombines TRBV20-1 with TRBJ1-3; no definite D call. Trimming took 0 bases from V and 2 from J, leaving 8 bases between them. CDR3 size: 14 residues. Germline CDR1 DFQATT, CDR2 SNEGSKA (reference sequence). The CDR3 bases are TGCAGTGCTAGAGATTCCGGTCCTGGAAACACCATATATTTT. Its protein is CSARDSGPGNTIYF.

This chain joins TRBV24-1 and TRBJ2-5; D may be TRBD1 or TRBD2 (5 bases each). The CDR3 consists of 15 residues. Germline V gives CDR1 KGHDR, CDR2 SFDVKD. Trimming took off 1 base at V and 4 bases at J, with 12 bases between the two ends. The DNA of the CDR3 is TGTGCCACCAGTGATTTAGGTCCAGGGACAGAGACCCAGTACTTC. This sequence encodes CATSDLGPGTETQYF.

CDR3 DNA: TGTGCCAGCAGCCCCAGCGGGACGGGACTAGACCGCTACAATGAGCAGTACTTC. The encoded protein is CASSPSGTGLDRYNEQYF. V and J are TRBV7-6 and TRBJ2-7, with 8 bases lining up with TRBD2. Germline-derived CDR1 and CDR2 are SGHVS and FNYEAQ. This CDR3 contains 18 residues. The V and J ends lost 5 bases and 7 bases, in that order; junction bases with no gene match: 22.

This clonotype was observed a handful of times. The V gene is TRBV25-1, the J gene TRBJ1-1; no clear D. CDR1 and CDR2 (germline): MGHDK, SYGVNS. The CDR3 spans 12 residues. The V and J ends lost 2 bases and 8 bases respectively, with 9 bases between them. The CDR3 here is CASSEGGSEAFF. The CDR3 region has the DNA TGTGCCAGCAGTGAAGGAGGATCCGAAGCTTTCTTT.

This clonotype appeared once. The rearrangement uses TRBV29-1 and TRBJ2-6; 9 nucleotides match TRBD2. This CDR3 has 15 residues. Germline V CDR1 and CDR2: SQVTM, ANQGSEA. Trimming at V came to 7 bases and at J to 3 bases, leaving 7 bases not matched to a gene. The CDR3 bases are TGCAGCGCCGGCGGGGGGGCTTATGGGGCCAACGTCCTGACTTTC. This sequence encodes CSAGGGAYGANVLTF.

There are many counts of this clonotype. The genes are TRBV12-3 or TRBV12-4 and TRBJ1-2; D unresolved. Deletions cut 1 base from V and 4 bases from J, with 7 bases between. CDR3 length: 13 residues. The CDR3 DNA reads TGTGCCAGCAGTTTAGGGCAGCTCTATGGCTACACCTTC. Its translation is CASSLGQLYGYTF.

This rearrangement joins TRBV10-3 to TRBJ2-5; 9 nucleotides match TRBD1. The germline gives CDR1 ENHRY, CDR2 SYGVKD. With 2 bases clipped from V and 9 bases from J, the junction kept 10 bases outside the gene matches. The CDR3 spans 15 residues. For the CDR3, the DNA is TGTGCCATCAGTGAGGGACAGGGGTGGAATCAGCCCCAGTACTTC. It is translated as CAISEGQGWNQPQYF.

Concerning this clonotype itself: Germline and junction disagree at one end, which may indicate a read error. CDR3 sequence reads: CASSSGLVATNEAFF. CDR3 in DNA: TGCGCCAGCAGCTCGGGACTCGTTGCAACTAATGAAGCTTTCTTT. The V call is TRBV7-9, the J call TRBJ1-1, with D possibly matching TRBD1 (5 bases). Germline V gene lookup returns CDR1 SEHNR and CDR2 FQNEAQ (reference sequence). The CDR3 totals 15 residues. Full variable domain (outside the CDR3, taken from reference TRBV7-9 and TRBJ1-1): DTGVSQNPRHKITKRGQNVTFRCDPISEHNRLYWYRQTLGQGPEFLTYFQNEAQLEKSRLLSDRFSAERPKGSFSTLEIQRTEQGDSAMYLCASSSGLVATNEAFFGQGTRLTVV.